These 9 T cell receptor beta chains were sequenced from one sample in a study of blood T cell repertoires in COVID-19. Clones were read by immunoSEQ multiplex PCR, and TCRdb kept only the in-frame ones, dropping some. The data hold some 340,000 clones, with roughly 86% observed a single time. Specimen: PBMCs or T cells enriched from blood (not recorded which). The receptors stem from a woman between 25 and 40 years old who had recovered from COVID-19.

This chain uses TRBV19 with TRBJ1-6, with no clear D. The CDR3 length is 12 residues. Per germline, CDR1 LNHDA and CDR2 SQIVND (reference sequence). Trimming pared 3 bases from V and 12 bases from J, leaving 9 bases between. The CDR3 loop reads CASSIYREPLHF. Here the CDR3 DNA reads TGTGCCAGTAGTATCTACCGGGAACCCCTCCACTTT.

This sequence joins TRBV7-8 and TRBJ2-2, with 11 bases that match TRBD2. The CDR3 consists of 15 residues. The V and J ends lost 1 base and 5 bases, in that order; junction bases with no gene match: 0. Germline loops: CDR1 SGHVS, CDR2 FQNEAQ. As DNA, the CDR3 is TGTGCCAGCAGCTTAGGACTAGCGGGGACCGGGGAGCTGTTTTTT. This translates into CASSLGLAGTGELFF.

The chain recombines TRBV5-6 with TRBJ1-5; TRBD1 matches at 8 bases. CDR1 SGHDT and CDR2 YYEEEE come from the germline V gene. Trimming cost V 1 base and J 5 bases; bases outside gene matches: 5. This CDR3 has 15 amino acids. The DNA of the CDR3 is TGTGCCAGCAGCTTGTCCGGACAGGGCGATCAGCCCCAGCATTTT. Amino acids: CASSLSGQGDQPQHF.

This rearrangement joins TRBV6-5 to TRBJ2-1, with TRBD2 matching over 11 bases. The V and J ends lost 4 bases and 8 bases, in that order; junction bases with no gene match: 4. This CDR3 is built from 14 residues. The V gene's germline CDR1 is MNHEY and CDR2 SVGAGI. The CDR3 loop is CASSLAGGFDEQFF. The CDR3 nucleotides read TGTGCCAGCAGTTTAGCGGGGGGGTTCGATGAGCAGTTCTTC.

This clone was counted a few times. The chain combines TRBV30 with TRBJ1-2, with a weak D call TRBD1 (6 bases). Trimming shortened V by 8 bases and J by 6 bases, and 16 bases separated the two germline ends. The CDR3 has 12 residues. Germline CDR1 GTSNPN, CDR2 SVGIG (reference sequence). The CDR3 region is CAGVGGQDGYTF. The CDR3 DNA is TGTGCCGGGGTGGGGGGGCAGGATGGCTACACCTTC.

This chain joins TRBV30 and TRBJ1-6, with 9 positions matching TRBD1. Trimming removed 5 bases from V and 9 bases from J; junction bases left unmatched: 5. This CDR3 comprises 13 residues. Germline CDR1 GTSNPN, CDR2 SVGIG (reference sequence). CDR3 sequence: CAWGQGLSSPLHF. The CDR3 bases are TGTGCCTGGGGACAGGGGTTAAGTTCACCCCTCCACTTT.

This CDR3 reads CASSRPGDTEAFF. CDR3 in DNA: TGCGCCAGCAGCCGACCAGGGGACACTGAAGCTTTCTTT. This rearrangement joins TRBV5-1 to TRBJ1-1, with D possibly being TRBD1 (6 bases). Germline V lookup: CDR1 SGHRS, CDR2 YFSETQ. The CDR3 length is 13 residues. The germline V and J ends were trimmed by 4 bases and 3 bases, with 10 bases remaining between them.

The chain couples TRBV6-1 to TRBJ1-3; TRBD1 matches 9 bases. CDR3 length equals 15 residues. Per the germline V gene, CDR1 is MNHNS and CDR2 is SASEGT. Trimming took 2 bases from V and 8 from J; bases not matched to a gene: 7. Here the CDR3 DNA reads TGTGCCAGCAGTGAATTAACAGGGGGCTGGGACACCATATATTTT. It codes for CASSELTGGWDTIYF.

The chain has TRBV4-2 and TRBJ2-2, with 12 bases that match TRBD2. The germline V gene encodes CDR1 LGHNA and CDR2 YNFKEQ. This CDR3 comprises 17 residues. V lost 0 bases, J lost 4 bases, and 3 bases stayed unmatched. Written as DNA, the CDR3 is TGTGCCAGCAGCCAAGATGGACTAGCGGGGACCACCGGGGAGCTGTTTTTT. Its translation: CASSQDGLAGTTGELFF.